The clone carrying this TCR beta chain turned up a few times. Its specificity is unknown. Here immunoSEQ multiplex PCR was the method, and the copy in TCRdb shows in-frame clones only, minus some. The sample holds about 20,000 clones; 88% are singletons and the top ten take 5%. This sample is drawn from a study of PD-1 blockade in classical Hodgkin lymphoma. Study observations and caveats: TCR diversity rose significantly by C4D1 in CD4+ but not CD8+ cells.

Time point of the sample: cycle 4 day 1 (C4D1), after less than seven weeks of nivolumab. Every patient experienced relapse after autologous stem cell transplantation, and brentuximab vedotin exposure varied. The study isolated CD8+ T cells from thawed PBMCs by magnetic negative selection. Sample: CD8+ T cells from blood, taken before the fourth cycle of nivolumab. The TCR comes from a human donor with classical Hodgkin lymphoma.

The CDR3 sequence is CASSILRNTEAFF. The CDR3 DNA is TGTGCCAGTAGTATCTTGCGAAACACTGAAGCTTTCTTT. V gene TRBV19 combines with J gene TRBJ1-1, with D unresolved. The ends were cut back, 3 bases at V and 2 bases at J, with 7 bases in the middle. Per germline, CDR1 LNHDA and CDR2 SQIVND (reference sequence). The CDR3 spans 13 residues.